This TCR beta chain was obtained from a study of beta chain features in type 1 diabetes. J gave up 3 bases and V 0 bases, and 4 bases lay outside the gene matches. The CDR3 is 15 amino acids. CDR1 LGHNA and CDR2 YNFKEQ come from the germline V gene. General observations from the study: Naive, central memory and Treg TCRB repertoires seemed to resemble each other more closely in patients than they did in healthy donors.

In its sample, this clone was seen a few times. Its antigen is unknown. Every bit of the isolated RNA underwent reverse transcription, so sequencing read expressed TCRB transcripts. Measured with immunoSEQ multiplex PCR; TCRdb has only the in-frame clones, and not every one. Here the sample spans more than 110,000 clones, 6.5% to 8.5% being singletons. The sequenced sample consisted of central memory CD4+ T cells from blood. This sequence joins TRBV4-2 and TRBJ2-5, with TRBD2 identical over 7 bases. The source is a woman between 25 and 40 years old in good health. CDR3 sequence reads: CASSQDRAGEETQYF. The DNA for the CDR3 is TGTGCCAGCAGCCAAGATAGGGCGGGAGAAGAGACCCAGTACTTC.